Listed below are T cell receptor beta chains from one sample, sequenced in a study of OX40 agonist ivuxolimab in advanced cancers. The method was immunoSEQ multiplex PCR; TCRdb's version includes in-frame clones alone and lacks a portion of them. This table holds 30,000 to 35,000 clones, approximately 80% found once. Source: CD4+ or CD8+ T cells sorted from blood, taken in a trial of the OX40 agonist ivuxolimab. Source of these receptors: an adult with an advanced solid tumor such as melanoma, head and neck, liver or kidney cancer. Both conserved end residues are part of each CDR3. D genes are given only for firm matches. Where a row states a size, it is once, few, many or the class of an expanded clone; other rows omit it.

d_call j_call v_call clone_size cdr3_aa cdr3_nt
NA TRBJ2-3 TRBV7-6 NA CASSFVGVGDTQYF TGTGCCAGCAGCTTTGTTGGGGTCGGGGATACGCAGTATTTT
NA TRBJ1-5 TRBV5-5 NA CASSFGPAGPQHF TGTGCCAGCAGCTTTGGACCGGCGGGGCCCCAGCATTTT
NA TRBJ1-1 TRBV19 NA CASSPDSAYIEAFF TGTGCCAGTAGCCCCGACTCTGCTTATATTGAAGCTTTCTTT
NA TRBJ2-7 TRBV19 NA CASSIDGGSYEQYF TGTGCCAGTAGTATAGACGGGGGCTCCTACGAGCAGTACTTC
TRBD1 TRBJ1-4 TRBV7-2 NA CASSWGQVPTNEKLFF TGTGCCAGCAGCTGGGGACAGGTTCCAACTAATGAAAAACTGTTTTTT
NA TRBJ2-3 TRBV30 NA CAWSRLGKDTQYF TGTGCCTGGAGTAGACTAGGTAAAGATACGCAGTATTTT
NA TRBJ2-1 TRBV19 NA CASNMGGSSYNEQFF TGTGCCAGTAATATGGGCGGGTCGTCCTACAATGAGCAGTTCTTC
NA TRBJ1-1 TRBV27 NA CASSLSRTGTEAFF TGTGCCAGCAGTTTATCCCGGACGGGCACTGAAGCTTTCTTT
TRBD1 TRBJ1-5 TRBV2 NA CASSFSGGSQPQHF TGTGCCAGCAGCTTCTCAGGGGGCTCTCAGCCCCAGCATTTT
TRBD1 TRBJ1-2 TRBV30 NA CAWIQGGYNYGYTF TGTGCCTGGATCCAGGGGGGATATAACTATGGCTACACCTTC
NA TRBJ2-1 TRBV9 NA CASSVATGLYNEQFF TGTGCCAGCAGCGTAGCAACAGGGTTATACAATGAGCAGTTCTTC
TRBD1 TRBJ2-7 TRBV5-6 NA CASSLGTGDHEQYF TGTGCCAGCAGCTTAGGGACAGGGGACCACGAGCAGTACTTC
NA TRBJ1-2 TRBV9 NA CASSVGGPNYGYTF TGTGCCAGCAGCGTTGGGGGACCTAACTATGGCTACACCTTC
NA TRBJ2-5 TRBV27 NA CASSPQGGETQYF TGTGCCAGCAGTCCCCAGGGGGGAGAGACCCAGTACTTC
NA TRBJ2-3 TRBV30 NA CAWSGASSTDTQYF TGTGCCTGGAGTGGGGCGTCTAGCACAGATACGCAGTATTTT
NA TRBJ2-7 TRBV28 NA CASSKGLRREYF TGTGCCAGCAGCAAGGGACTCAGGAGGGAGTACTTC
TRBD2 TRBJ2-7 TRBV7-3 NA CAGSLTGLAGLVPYEQYF TGTGCCGGCAGCTTAACTGGGCTAGCGGGATTAGTCCCCTACGAGCAGTACTTC
TRBD2 TRBJ2-5 TRBV18 NA CASSPEAGTSVRETQYF TGTGCCAGCTCACCAGAAGCCGGGACTAGCGTACGAGAGACCCAGTACTTC
NA TRBJ2-3 TRBV4-3 few CASSQDLTSTDTQYF TGCGCCAGCAGCCAAGATTTGACGAGCACAGATACGCAGTATTTT
NA TRBJ1-3 TRBV29-1 NA CSAGPSISGNTIYF TGCAGCGCGGGTCCATCCATCTCTGGAAACACCATATATTTT
NA TRBJ2-7 TRBV4-3 NA CASSQAPQGNLYEQYF TGCGCCAGCAGCCAAGCCCCCCAGGGTAATCTCTACGAGCAGTACTTC
TRBD2 TRBJ2-7 TRBV2 few CASSRTSGGHIYEQYF TGTGCCAGCAGTCGGACTAGCGGGGGCCATATCTACGAGCAGTACTTC
NA TRBJ2-7 TRBV4-1 NA CASSHTTPPYEQYF TGCGCCAGCAGCCACACGACACCACCCTACGAGCAGTACTTC
NA TRBJ2-1 TRBV9 few CASSYLASSSYNEQFF TGTGCCAGCAGCTATCTAGCTTCCAGCTCCTACAATGAGCAGTTCTTC
TRBD1 TRBJ2-7 TRBV9 NA CASSVDRGSYEQYF TGTGCCAGCAGCGTAGACAGGGGGTCCTACGAGCAGTACTTC
NA TRBJ2-1 TRBV11-1 once CASSVDNWESNEQFF TGTGCCAGCAGCGTGGACAATTGGGAGTCGAATGAGCAGTTCTTC
TRBD2 TRBJ2-3 TRBV27 NA CASSWGRGPLADTQYF TGTGCCAGCAGTTGGGGGAGGGGCCCGTTGGCAGATACGCAGTATTTT
NA TRBJ2-7 TRBV11-2 few CASSLVGAGSSYEQYF TGTGCCAGCAGCTTAGTGGGGGCAGGGAGCTCCTACGAGCAGTACTTC
NA TRBJ2-1 TRBV6-6 NA CASNPSSVGNEQFF TGTGCCAGCAATCCTAGCAGCGTAGGCAATGAGCAGTTCTTC
TRBD1 TRBJ1-1 TRBV19 NA CASSPDTGAGNTEAFF TGTGCCAGTAGTCCTGATACAGGGGCCGGGAACACTGAAGCTTTCTTT
NA TRBJ1-2 TRBV5-5 NA CASSLGGSLLYGYTF TGTGCCAGCAGCTTGGGAGGGTCTCTTCTCTATGGCTACACCTTC